Only one count was recorded for the clone carrying this T cell receptor beta chain. Germline CDR1 is MNHNY and CDR2 is SVGAGI (reference sequence). Trimming removed 6 bases from V and 5 bases from J; junction bases left unmatched: 12. The CDR3 totals 15 residues. The entry originates in a study of shared T cell receptors in the human thymus. Method: immunoSEQ multiplex PCR; TCRdb's copy keeps in-frame clones and lacks some. Altogether some 720,000 clones are present, around nine tenths being singletons, with the ten largest covering about 0.01%. These data were likewise used in another study, on human thymus T cells.

The sequenced sample was thymocytes. The chain carries TRBV6-6 and TRBJ2-7; 8 bases are a match to TRBD2. The receptor's source is a boy under two years old with a congenital heart defect. In nucleotides, the CDR3 is TGTGCCAGCAGGCTATATGCGAGCGGGAGCGACGAGCAGTACTTC. Translation: CASRLYASGSDEQYF.